The 20 T cell receptor beta chains below come from one sample, sequenced in a study of T cell responses to AZD1222 COVID-19 vaccine. Generated by immunoSEQ multiplex PCR, the TCRdb table keeps only in-frame clones and is missing some. Among tens of thousands of clones, approximately 90% were seen once, and the ten largest hold 3.1%. This specimen consisted of peripheral blood, obtained 28 days after the second AZD1222 dose. The receptor source for this set is an adult who received the AZD1222 COVID-19 vaccine.

The genes are TRBV19 and TRBJ1-1; a possible D gene is TRBD1 (6 bases). With 4 bases removed from V and 7 bases from J, the gap between germline ends came to 13 bases. The germline V gene encodes CDR1 LNHDA and CDR2 SQIVND (reference sequence). The CDR3 consists of 13 residues. DNA for the CDR3: TGTGCCAGTAGTAGCGGGGGCGGTGATGAAGCTTTCTTT. Translating gives CASSSGGGDEAFF.

The chain couples TRBV19 to TRBJ2-3; TRBD1 is a possible D gene (6 bases). The CDR3 covers 15 residues. V lost 1 base and J 2 bases, leaving 10 bases between the germline ends. Germline V gene lookup returns CDR1 LNHDA and CDR2 SQIVND (reference sequence). For the CDR3, the DNA is TGTGCCAGTAGTATAGTGGGGACATACACAGATACGCAGTATTTT. Its translation: CASSIVGTYTDTQYF.

The chain employs TRBV19 and TRBJ1-5; D is uncertain. The germline V gene encodes CDR1 LNHDA and CDR2 SQIVND (reference sequence). V lost 7 bases to trimming and J lost 1 base, with 14 bases between them. This CDR3 comprises 15 residues. In DNA form, the CDR3 reads TGTGCCAGTACCATCCTAGGGTACAGCAATCAGCCCCAGCATTTT. Protein product: CASTILGYSNQPQHF.

This chain uses TRBV6-4 with TRBJ1-1; D is unresolved. This CDR3 has 13 amino acids. Germline V CDR1 and CDR2: MRHNA, SNTAGT. Trimming left V 5 bases short and J 0 bases short, with 7 bases between. The chain's CDR3 is CASSQFMNTEAFF. In DNA form, the CDR3 reads TGTGCCAGCAGTCAGTTCATGAACACTGAAGCTTTCTTT.

In DNA form, the CDR3 reads TGTGCCAGCAGTACACCCGGGACAGGGGGTTGGTTAGGCTACACCTTC. Protein sequence: CASSTPGTGGWLGYTF. J is TRBJ1-2 and V is TRBV28; 11 bases fit TRBD1. CDR3 length: 16 amino acids. V trimming: 5 bases; J trimming: 8 bases; junction bases outside the gene matches: 13. Germline V lookup: CDR1 MDHEN, CDR2 SYDVKM.

V usage is TRBV4-3 and J usage is TRBJ1-2; tentatively, D is TRBD1 (5 bases). Per the germline V gene, CDR1 is LGHNA and CDR2 is YSLEER. Trimming removed 2 bases from V and 0 bases from J, with 7 bases in between. This CDR3 spans 14 amino acids. The DNA of the CDR3 is TGCGCCAGCAGCCAACTGACAGCTAACTATGGCTACACCTTC. Protein product: CASSQLTANYGYTF.

The V call is TRBV28, the J call TRBJ2-3, with a tentative D call TRBD1 (6 bases). Deletions cut 5 bases from V and 0 bases from J, with 12 bases between. CDR1 is MDHEN and CDR2 is SYDVKM in the germline V gene. The CDR3 loop spans 15 amino acids. This CDR3 is CASSGGDTSTDTQYF. The CDR3 nucleotides are TGTGCCAGCAGTGGGGGCGATACTAGCACAGATACGCAGTATTTT.

The chain couples TRBV6-1 to TRBJ2-5, with a weak D call TRBD2 (7 bases). The CDR3 extends over 19 amino acids. Germline V gives CDR1 MNHNS, CDR2 SASEGT. V lost 4 bases and J 1 base, leaving 25 bases between the germline ends. The chain's CDR3 is CASSGKGQAGAIIQETQYF. The DNA of the CDR3 is TGTGCCAGCAGTGGGAAGGGGCAGGCGGGGGCCATAATCCAAGAGACCCAGTACTTC.

This clone was recorded a few times. The rearrangement links TRBV5-4 to TRBJ2-7, with D tentatively TRBD2 (5 bases). This CDR3 comprises 13 residues. In germline, CDR1 is SGHNT, CDR2 YYREEE (reference sequence). V gave up 3 bases and J gave up 6 bases, with 13 bases separating them. As DNA, the CDR3 is TGTGCCAGCAGCTCAGCGGCCACCCTCGAGCAGTACTTC. Translation: CASSSAATLEQYF. Filled out from reference TRBV5-4 and TRBJ2-7, the complete variable domain reads ETGVTQSPTHLIKTRGQQVTLRCSSQSGHNTVSWYQQALGQGPQFIFQYYREEENGRGNFPPRFSGLQFPNYSSELNVNALELDDSALYLCASSSAATLEQYFGPGTRLTVT.

This clone was observed once. The genes are TRBV6-5 and TRBJ1-2; D is unresolved. Germline lookup yields CDR1 MNHEY and CDR2 SVGAGI. CDR3 size: 14 residues. V was pared by 6 bases and J by 8 bases, with 19 bases between. For the CDR3, the DNA is TGTGCCAGCAGCCCCCCCGGATTTTTTTGGGGCTACACCTTC. This sequence encodes CASSPPGFFWGYTF.

This clone was seen once. The chain employs TRBV9 and TRBJ2-6; D might be TRBD1 or TRBD2, each matching 5 bases. Trimming took 0 bases from V and 2 from J, leaving 6 bases between them. Looked up from germline, CDR1 is SGDLS and CDR2 is YYNGEE. This CDR3 has 15 residues. The CDR3, as DNA: TGTGCCAGCAGCGTAGGGGGGACTGGGGCCAACGTCCTGACTTTC. It codes for CASSVGGTGANVLTF.

The chain links TRBV10-1 to TRBJ1-2; tentatively, D is TRBD1 (5 bases). CDR3 length: 14 residues. Germline CDR1 and CDR2: WNHNN and SYGVQD (reference sequence). The germline V and J ends were trimmed by 2 bases and 0 bases, with 7 bases remaining between them. CDR3 in DNA: TGCGCCAGCAGTGAGCAGGGAACTAACTATGGCTACACCTTC. This gives the protein CASSEQGTNYGYTF.

The chain is built from TRBV7-9 and TRBJ2-7, with a tentative D call TRBD2 (5 bases). Trimming stripped 6 bases from V and 5 bases from J, with 20 bases between. There are 15 residues in the CDR3. From germline, CDR1 is SEHNR and CDR2 FQNEAQ (reference sequence). The CDR3 sequence is CASSRSGNGVDEQYF. CDR3 DNA: TGTGCCAGCAGTCGATCAGGCAACGGGGTCGACGAGCAGTACTTC.

The J gene is TRBJ2-7, the V gene TRBV19, with D possibly being TRBD1 or TRBD2 (5 bases each). Germline V gives CDR1 LNHDA, CDR2 SQIVND (reference sequence). The CDR3 has 13 residues. V was shortened by 9 bases and J by 2 bases, with 14 bases between the two germline ends. DNA of the CDR3: TGTGCCAGCAGCTCCGGGACCACCTACGAGCAGTACTTC. Translation gives CASSSGTTYEQYF.

The chain is built from TRBV7-9 and TRBJ2-5, with D uncertain. CDR3 length: 14 residues. V was clipped by 3 bases and J by 2 bases, with 10 bases between them. The germline V gene has CDR1 SEHNR and CDR2 FQNEAQ (reference sequence). CDR3 residues: CASSFNRNQETQYF. CDR3 in DNA: TGTGCCAGCAGCTTTAACAGAAATCAAGAGACCCAGTACTTC.

The rearrangement links TRBV11-2 to TRBJ2-1; 9 bases line up with TRBD2. This CDR3 has 17 residues. The germline V gene encodes CDR1 SGHAT and CDR2 FQNNGV. V lost 6 bases and J lost 3; bases outside the gene matches: 12. The CDR3 coding sequence is TGTGCCAGCAGTCCTGGGGGTAGCGGGGGCAACTACAATGAGCAGTTCTTC. It codes for CASSPGGSGGNYNEQFF.

The rearrangement links TRBV19 to TRBJ1-2; D is undetermined. Germline lookup yields CDR1 LNHDA and CDR2 SQIVND (reference sequence). V was cut by 2 bases and J by 4 bases, with 14 bases left in between. CDR3 length equals 15 residues. CDR3: CASSISSGDFYGYTF. CDR3 coding DNA: TGTGCCAGTAGTATAAGTTCTGGGGATTTCTATGGCTACACCTTC.

The J gene is TRBJ1-5, the V gene TRBV6-5; no clear D. The germline V gene encodes CDR1 MNHEY and CDR2 SVGAGI. The CDR3 spans 13 residues. The V gene lost 6 bases and the J gene lost 0 bases, with 6 bases spanning the gap. This chain's CDR3 is CASSPNSNQPQHF. The DNA of the CDR3 is TGTGCCAGCAGCCCCAATAGCAATCAGCCCCAGCATTTT.

The chain employs TRBV11-2 and TRBJ1-6; D remains ambiguous. V was pared by 3 bases and J by 8 bases, with 14 bases between. This CDR3 spans 15 amino acids. Germline-derived CDR1 and CDR2 are SGHAT and FQNNGV. CDR3: CASSFMTAVHSPLHF. CDR3 in DNA: TGTGCCAGCAGCTTCATGACCGCCGTCCATTCACCCCTCCACTTT.

This sequence joins TRBV19 and TRBJ1-3; a possible D gene is TRBD1 (5 bases). CDR1 and CDR2 from the germline V gene are LNHDA and SQIVND (reference sequence). The V end was cut by 4 bases, the J end by 0 bases, with 16 bases between. The CDR3 is made up of 17 amino acids. The CDR3 sequence is CASSTPGRGYSGNTIYF. In DNA, the CDR3 is TGTGCCAGTAGTACACCGGGGCGGGGCTACTCTGGAAACACCATATATTTT.